This T cell receptor (beta chain) was documented in a study of blood T cell repertoires in COVID-19. Study as a whole: Collection of acute and convalescent COVID-19 samples took place in the United States, Italy and Spain. T cells, B-cell-depleted T cells, or PBMCs supplied cDNA or gDNA.

This table comes from immunoSEQ multiplex PCR, and its TCRdb copy is limited to in-frame clones, with some not included. The sample holds more than 90,000 clones, approximately 81% seen once. Trimming pared 2 bases from V and 5 bases from J, leaving 12 bases between. The CDR3 sequence is 13 residues long. Germline assignment: CDR1 SQVTM and CDR2 ANQGSEA. Sequenced: peripheral blood. This chain connects TRBV29-1 to TRBJ2-5, with D possibly TRBD1 on 6 matching bases. The source of this sequence is a woman aged 70-85 years with active or convalescent COVID-19. The DNA of the CDR3 is TGCAGCGTTGAACAGGGGTGGGGGGAGACCCAGTACTTC. This sequence encodes CSVEQGWGETQYF.